This note documents a single T cell receptor beta chain sequence. Its antigen remains unknown. This sample is drawn from a study of OX40 agonist ivuxolimab in advanced cancers. Study summary: The group had a mean age of around 60 years, ranged from roughly 20 to 80, and was 82.7% male.

Study-wide points: Compared with CD4+, CD8+ T cells on average had more expanded clones. In the 0.1 to 3.0 mg/kg range, CD4+ and CD8+ blood T cells had expanded clonally by week 6.

V was clipped by 5 bases and J by 1 base; unmatched bases: 8. Germline V gives CDR1 LNHNV, CDR2 YYDKDF (reference sequence). The CDR3 loop spans 16 amino acids. The assay was immunoSEQ multiplex PCR, and TCRdb's table has in-frame clones only and misses some. The sample yields tens of thousands of clones, roughly 94% seen once. V usage is TRBV15 and J usage is TRBJ1-2, with 9 bases lining up with TRBD1. The source is an adult with an advanced solid tumor such as melanoma, head and neck, liver or kidney cancer. The material sequenced was CD4+ or CD8+ T cells sorted from blood, taken in a trial of the OX40 agonist ivuxolimab. The CDR3 loop reads CATSGYRGPLNYGYTF. CDR3 bases: TGTGCCACCAGCGGATACAGGGGGCCCCTTAACTATGGCTACACCTTC.